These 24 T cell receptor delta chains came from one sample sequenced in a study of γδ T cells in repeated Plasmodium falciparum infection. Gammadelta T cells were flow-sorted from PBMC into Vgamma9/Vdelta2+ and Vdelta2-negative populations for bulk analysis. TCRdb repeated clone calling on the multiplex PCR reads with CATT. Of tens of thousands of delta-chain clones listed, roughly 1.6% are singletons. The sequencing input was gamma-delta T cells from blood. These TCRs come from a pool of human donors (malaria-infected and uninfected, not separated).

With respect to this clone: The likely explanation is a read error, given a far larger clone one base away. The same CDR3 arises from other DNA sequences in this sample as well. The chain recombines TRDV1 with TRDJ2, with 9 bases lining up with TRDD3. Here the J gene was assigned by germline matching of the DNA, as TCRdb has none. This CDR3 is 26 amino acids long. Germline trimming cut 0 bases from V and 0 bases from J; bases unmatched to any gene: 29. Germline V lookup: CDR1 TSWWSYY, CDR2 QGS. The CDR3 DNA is TGTGCTCTTGGGGAACTAGGGTGGACAAAGTTCCTATCGGACTGGGGGAGACAAACTTTGACAGCACAACTCTTCTTT. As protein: CALGELGWTKFLSDWGRQTLTAQLFF.

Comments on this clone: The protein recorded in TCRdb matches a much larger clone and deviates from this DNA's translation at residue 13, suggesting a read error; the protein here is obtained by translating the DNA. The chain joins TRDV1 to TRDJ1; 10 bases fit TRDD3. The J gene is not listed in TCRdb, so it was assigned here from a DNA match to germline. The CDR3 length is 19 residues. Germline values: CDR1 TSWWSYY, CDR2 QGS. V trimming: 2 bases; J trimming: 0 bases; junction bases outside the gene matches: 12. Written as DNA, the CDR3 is TGTGCTCTTGGGGAAAGGCCCCCTATCTGGGGGATATACACCGATAAACTCATCTTT. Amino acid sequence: CALGERPPIWGIYTDKLIF.

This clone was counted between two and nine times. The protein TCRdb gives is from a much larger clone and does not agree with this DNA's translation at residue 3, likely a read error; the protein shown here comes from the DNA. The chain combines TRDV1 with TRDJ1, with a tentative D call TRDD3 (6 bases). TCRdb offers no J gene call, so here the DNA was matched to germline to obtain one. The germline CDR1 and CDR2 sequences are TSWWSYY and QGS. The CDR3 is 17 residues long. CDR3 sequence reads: CAPGERHPVSYTDKLIF. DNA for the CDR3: TGTGCTCCTGGGGAGAGGCACCCCGTCTCTTACACCGATAAACTCATCTTT.

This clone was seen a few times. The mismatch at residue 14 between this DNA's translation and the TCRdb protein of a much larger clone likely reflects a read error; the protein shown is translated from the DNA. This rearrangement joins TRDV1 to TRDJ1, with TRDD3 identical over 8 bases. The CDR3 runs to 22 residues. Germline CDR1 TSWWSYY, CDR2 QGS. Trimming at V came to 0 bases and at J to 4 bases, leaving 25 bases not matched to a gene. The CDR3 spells CALGELSYPKLLGGPRVDKLIF. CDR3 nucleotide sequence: TGTGCTCTTGGGGAACTTTCTTACCCCAAACTACTGGGGGGCCCTAGGGTCGATAAACTCATCTTT.

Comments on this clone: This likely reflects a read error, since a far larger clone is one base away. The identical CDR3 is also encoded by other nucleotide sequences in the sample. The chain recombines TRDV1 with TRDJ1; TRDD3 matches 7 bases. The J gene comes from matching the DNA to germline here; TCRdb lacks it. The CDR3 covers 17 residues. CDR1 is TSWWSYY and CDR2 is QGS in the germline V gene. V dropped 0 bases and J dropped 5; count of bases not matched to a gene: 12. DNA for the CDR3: TGTGCTCTTGGGGAACTTCCAACGGGGGATGGGTCTGATAAACTCATCTTT. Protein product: CALGELPTGDGSDKLIF.

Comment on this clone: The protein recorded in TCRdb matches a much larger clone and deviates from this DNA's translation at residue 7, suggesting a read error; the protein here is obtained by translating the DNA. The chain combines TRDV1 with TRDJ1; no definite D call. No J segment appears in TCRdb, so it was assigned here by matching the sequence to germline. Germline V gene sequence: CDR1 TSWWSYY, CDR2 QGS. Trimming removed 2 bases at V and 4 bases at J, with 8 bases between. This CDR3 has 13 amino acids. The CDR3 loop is CALGEVTHDKLIF. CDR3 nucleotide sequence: TGTGCTCTTGGGGAAGTAACTCACGATAAACTCATCTTT.

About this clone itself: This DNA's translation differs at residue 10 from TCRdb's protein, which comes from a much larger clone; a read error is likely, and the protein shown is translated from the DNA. Here the CDR3 reads CACDTLRLGYTGHTDKLIF. DNA for the CDR3: TGTGCCTGTGACACTCTACGACTGGGGTATACAGGTCACACCGATAAACTCATCTTT. V gene TRDV2 combines with J gene TRDJ1; TRDD3 agrees at 7 bases. V lost 1 base, J lost 0 bases, and 16 bases stayed unmatched. There are 19 residues in the CDR3. CDR1 and CDR2 (germline): GEAIGNYY, EKD.

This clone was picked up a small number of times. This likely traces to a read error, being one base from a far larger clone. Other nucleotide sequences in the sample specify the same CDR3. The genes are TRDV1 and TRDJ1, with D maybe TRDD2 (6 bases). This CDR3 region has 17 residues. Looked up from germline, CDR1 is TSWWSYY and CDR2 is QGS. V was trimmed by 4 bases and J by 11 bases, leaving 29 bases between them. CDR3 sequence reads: CALGVLPSDALRDKLIF. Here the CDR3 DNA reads TGTGCTCTTGGGGTATTGCCTTCCGACGCACTTCGGGACAAGCTCATCTTT.

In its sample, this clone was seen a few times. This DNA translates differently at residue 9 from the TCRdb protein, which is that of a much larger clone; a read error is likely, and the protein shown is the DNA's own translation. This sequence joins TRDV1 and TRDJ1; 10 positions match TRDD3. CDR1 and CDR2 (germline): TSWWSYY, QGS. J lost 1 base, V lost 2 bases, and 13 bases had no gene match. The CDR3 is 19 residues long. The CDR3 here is CALGERPPVWGICTDKLIF. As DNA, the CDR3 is TGTGCTCTTGGGGAAAGGCCCCCTGTCTGGGGGATATGCACCGATAAACTCATCTTT.

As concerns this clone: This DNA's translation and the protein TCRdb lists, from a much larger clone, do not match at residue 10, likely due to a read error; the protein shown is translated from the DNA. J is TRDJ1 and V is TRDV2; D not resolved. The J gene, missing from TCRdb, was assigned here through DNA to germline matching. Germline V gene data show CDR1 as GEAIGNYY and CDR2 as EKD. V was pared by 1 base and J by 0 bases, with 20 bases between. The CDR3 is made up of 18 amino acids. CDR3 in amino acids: CACDTKYYQSMYTDKLIF. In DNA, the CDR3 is TGTGCCTGTGACACGAAGTACTACCAGTCGATGTACACCGATAAACTCATCTTT.

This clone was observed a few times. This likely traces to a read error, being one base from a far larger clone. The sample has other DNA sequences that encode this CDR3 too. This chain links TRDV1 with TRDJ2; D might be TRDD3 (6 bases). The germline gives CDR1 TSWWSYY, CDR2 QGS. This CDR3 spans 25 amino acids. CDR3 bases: TGTGCTCTTGGGGAACCGGACCGGGGGGACGCCTTCAAACATTCAGCCTCCACTTTGACAGCGCAACTCTTCTTT. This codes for CALGEPDRGDAFKHSASTLTAQLFF.

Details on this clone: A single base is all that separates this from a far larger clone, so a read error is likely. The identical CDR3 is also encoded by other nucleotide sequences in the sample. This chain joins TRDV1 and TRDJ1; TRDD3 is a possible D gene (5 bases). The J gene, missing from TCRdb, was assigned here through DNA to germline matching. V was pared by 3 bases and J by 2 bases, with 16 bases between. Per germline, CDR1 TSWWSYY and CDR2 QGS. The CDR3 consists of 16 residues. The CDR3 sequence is CALGDVPGGYTDKLIF. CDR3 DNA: TGTGCTCTTGGGGATGTTCCGGGGGGGTATACCGATAAACTCATCTTT.

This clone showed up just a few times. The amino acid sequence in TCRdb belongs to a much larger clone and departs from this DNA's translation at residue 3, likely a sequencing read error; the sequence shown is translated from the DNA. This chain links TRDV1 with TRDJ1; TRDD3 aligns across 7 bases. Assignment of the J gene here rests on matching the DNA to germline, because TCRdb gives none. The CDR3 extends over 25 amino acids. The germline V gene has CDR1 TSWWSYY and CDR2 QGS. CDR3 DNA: TGTGCTATTGGGGACCCAGCCTACACCCATACTGGGGTCTTAAAGCCTGGTGGTCACACCGATAAACTCATCTTT. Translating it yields CAIGDPAYTHTGVLKPGGHTDKLIF.

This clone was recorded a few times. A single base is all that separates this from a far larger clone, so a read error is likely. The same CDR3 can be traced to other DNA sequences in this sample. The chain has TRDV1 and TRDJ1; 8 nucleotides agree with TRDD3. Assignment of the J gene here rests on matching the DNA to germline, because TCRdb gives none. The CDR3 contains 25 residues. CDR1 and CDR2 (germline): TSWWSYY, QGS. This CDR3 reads CALGELVKRLTSTGGLIAYTDKLIF. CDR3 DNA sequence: TGTGCTCTTGGGGAACTAGTGAAACGCCTCACGAGTACTGGGGGTCTTATCGCTTACACCGACAAACTCATCTTT.

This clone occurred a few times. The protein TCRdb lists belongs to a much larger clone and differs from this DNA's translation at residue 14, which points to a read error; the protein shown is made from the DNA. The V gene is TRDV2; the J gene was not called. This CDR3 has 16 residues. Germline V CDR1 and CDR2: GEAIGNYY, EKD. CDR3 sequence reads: CACDTLSPSHTDKPIF. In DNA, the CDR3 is TGTGCCTGTGACACGCTCTCTCCATCCCACACCGATAAACCCATCTTT.

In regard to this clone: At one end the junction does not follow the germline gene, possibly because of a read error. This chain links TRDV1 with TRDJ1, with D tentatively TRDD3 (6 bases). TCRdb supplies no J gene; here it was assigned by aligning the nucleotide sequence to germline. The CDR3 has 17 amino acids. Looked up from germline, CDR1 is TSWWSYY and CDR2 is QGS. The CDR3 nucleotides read TGCTCTGGGGAATGCTTCTGGGAGCGAAGCTACACCGATAAACTCATCTTT. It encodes CSGECFWERSYTDKLIF.

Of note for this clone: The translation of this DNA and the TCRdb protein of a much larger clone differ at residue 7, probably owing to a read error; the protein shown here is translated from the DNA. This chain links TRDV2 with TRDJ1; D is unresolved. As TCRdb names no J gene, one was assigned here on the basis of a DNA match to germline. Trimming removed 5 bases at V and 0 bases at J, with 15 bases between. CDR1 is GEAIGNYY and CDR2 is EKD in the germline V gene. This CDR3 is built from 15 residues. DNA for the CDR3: TGTGCCTGTGTAGGTCTGAGGGACAACACCGATAAACTCATCTTT. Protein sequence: CACVGLRDNTDKLIF.

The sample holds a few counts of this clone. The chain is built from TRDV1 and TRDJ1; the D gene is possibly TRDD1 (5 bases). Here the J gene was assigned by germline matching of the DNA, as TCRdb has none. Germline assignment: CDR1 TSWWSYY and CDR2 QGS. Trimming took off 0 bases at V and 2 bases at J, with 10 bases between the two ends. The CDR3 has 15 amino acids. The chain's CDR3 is CALGELKKYTDKLIF. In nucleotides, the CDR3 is TGTGCTCTTGGGGAACTCAAAAAATATACCGATAAACTCATCTTT.

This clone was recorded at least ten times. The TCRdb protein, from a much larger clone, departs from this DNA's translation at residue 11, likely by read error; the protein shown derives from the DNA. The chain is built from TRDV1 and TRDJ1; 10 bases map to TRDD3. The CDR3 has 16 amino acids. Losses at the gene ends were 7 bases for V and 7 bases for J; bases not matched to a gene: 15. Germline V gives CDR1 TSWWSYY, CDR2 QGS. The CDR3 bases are TGTGCTCTTGTGTTCGGCCCCCTGGGGGATAGCTCTAAACTCATCTTT. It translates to CALVFGPLGDSSKLIF.

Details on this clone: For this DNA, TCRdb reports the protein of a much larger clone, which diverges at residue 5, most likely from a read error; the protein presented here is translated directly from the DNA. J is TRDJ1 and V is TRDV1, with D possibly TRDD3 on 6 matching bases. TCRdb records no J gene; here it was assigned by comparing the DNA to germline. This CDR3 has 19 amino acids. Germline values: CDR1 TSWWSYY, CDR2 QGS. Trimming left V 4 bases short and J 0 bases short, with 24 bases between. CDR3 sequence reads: CALGGLSLVGGQYTDKLIF. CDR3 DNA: TGTGCTCTTGGGGGACTAAGCTTAGTGGGGGGTCAGTACACCGATAAACTCATCTTT.

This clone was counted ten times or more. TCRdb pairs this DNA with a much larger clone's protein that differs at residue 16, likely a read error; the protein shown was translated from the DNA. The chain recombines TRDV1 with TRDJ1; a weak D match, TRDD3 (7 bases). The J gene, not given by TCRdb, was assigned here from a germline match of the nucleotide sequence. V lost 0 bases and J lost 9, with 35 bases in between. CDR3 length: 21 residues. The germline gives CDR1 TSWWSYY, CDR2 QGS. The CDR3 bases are TGTGCTCTTGGGGAACTAGCCCCTCGGCCTTCCGTCTGGGGGTCCATGTTCCAACTCATCTTT. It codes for CALGELAPRPSVWGSMFQLIF.

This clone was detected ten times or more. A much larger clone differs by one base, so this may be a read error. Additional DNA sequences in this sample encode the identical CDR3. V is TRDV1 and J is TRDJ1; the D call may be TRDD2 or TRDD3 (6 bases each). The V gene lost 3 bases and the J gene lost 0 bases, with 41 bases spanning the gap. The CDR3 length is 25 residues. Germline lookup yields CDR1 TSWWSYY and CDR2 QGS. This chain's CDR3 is CALGDLRPSRTYWGSPRVNTDKLIF. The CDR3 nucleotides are TGTGCTCTTGGGGACCTACGGCCTTCCCGAACCTATTGGGGGTCTCCCCGCGTGAACACCGATAAACTCATCTTT.

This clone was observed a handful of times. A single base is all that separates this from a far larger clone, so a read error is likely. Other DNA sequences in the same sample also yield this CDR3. Here the CDR3 reads CALGELPSYWGIGLIF. The CDR3 DNA reads TGTGCTCTTGGGGAACTACCTAGCTACTGGGGGATAGGACTCATCTTC. The V gene call is TRDV1, and the J gene call is absent; the D segment call TRDD3 is taken from the table without a DNA check. The CDR3 loop spans 16 amino acids. The V gene's germline CDR1 is TSWWSYY and CDR2 QGS.

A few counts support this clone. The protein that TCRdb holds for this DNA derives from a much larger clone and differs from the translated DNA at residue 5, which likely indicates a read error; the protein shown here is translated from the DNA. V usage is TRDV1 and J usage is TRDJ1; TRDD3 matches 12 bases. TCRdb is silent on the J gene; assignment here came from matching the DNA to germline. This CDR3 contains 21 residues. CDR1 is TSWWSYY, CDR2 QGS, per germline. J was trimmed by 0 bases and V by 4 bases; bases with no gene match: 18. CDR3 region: CALGAPNWGIPSVGYTDKLIF. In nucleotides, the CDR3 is TGTGCTCTTGGGGCCCCTAACTGGGGGATACCCTCCGTCGGGTACACCGATAAACTCATCTTT.